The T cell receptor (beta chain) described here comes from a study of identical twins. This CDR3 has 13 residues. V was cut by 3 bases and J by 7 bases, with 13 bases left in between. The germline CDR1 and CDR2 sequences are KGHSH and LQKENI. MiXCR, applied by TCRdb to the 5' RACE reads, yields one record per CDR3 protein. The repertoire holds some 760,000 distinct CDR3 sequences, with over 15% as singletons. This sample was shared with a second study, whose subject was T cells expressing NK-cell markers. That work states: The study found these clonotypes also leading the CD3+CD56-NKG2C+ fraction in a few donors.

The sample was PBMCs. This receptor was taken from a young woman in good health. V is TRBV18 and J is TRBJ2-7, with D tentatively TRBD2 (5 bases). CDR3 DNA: TGTGCCAGCTCACCTTCCGGGATCTCGGAGCAGTACTTC. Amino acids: CASSPSGISEQYF.